This T cell receptor (beta chain) was observed in a study of blood T cell repertoires in COVID-19. Original processing methods: Scientists estimated how many nucleated cells there were by amplifying reference gene primers. Libraries were prepared by immunoSEQ multiplex PCR; TCRdb keeps only in-frame clonotypes and omits some of them. V and J calls plus clone size are reproduced from that table; the DNA served to infer D and trimming. The sample records under 500,000 clones, around 89% being singletons. Germline assignment: CDR1 GTSNPN and CDR2 SVGIG (reference sequence). The ends were cut back, 3 bases at V and 0 bases at J, with 11 bases in the middle. The CDR3 spans 15 residues.

The chain links TRBV30 to TRBJ2-2, with a tentative D call TRBD2 (5 bases). Sequences were obtained from PBMCs or T cells enriched from blood (not recorded which). The TCR originated in a man aged 30-40 years who had recovered from COVID-19. The CDR3, as DNA: TGTGCCTGGAGACCAAGCGGTACGAACACCGGGGAGCTGTTTTTT. It specifies CAWRPSGTNTGELFF.